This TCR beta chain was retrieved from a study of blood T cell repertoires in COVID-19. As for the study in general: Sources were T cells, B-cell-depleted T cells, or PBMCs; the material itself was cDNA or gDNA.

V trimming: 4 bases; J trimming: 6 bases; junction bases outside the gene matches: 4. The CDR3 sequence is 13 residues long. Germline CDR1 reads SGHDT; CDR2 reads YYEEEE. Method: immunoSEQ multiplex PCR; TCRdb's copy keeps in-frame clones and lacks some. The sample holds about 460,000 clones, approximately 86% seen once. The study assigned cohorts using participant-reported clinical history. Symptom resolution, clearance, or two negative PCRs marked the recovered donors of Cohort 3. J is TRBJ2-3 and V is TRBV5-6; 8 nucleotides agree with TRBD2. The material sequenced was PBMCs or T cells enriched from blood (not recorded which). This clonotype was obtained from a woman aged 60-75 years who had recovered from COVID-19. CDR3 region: CASSHGGADTQYF. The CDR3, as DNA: TGTGCCAGCAGCCACGGGGGGGCGGATACGCAGTATTTT. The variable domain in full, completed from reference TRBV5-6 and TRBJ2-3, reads DAGVTQSPTHLIKTRGQQVTLRCSPKSGHDTVSWYQQALGQGPQFIFQYYEEEERQRGNFPDRFSGHQFPNYSSELNVNALLLGDSALYLCASSHGGADTQYFGPGTRLTVL.